The entry below describes one TCR beta chain. Its antigen is still unknown. The record originates from a study of Graves' ophthalmopathy and Graves' hyperthyroidism. Findings of the study overall: Researchers report that a 13-signature model separated ophthalmopathy from stable hyperthyroidism, posting about 87% sensitivity and more than 70% specificity. Prediction of ophthalmopathy progression reached roughly 64% sensitivity and around 75% specificity.

The CDR3 has 13 residues. Per germline, CDR1 MDHEN and CDR2 SYDVKM. After removal of 4 bases from V and 5 bases from J, the junction contained 5 bases not matched to a gene. For repertoire sequencing, the TCR beta CDR3 regions were amplified from RNA transcripts. First-round RT-PCR employed HTBI primers, with a second-round multiplex PCR after it. TCRdb independently ran MiXCR on the multiplex PCR reads; one entry per CDR3 protein. The profile shows a few hundred thousand distinct CDR3 sequences, approximately 18% of them singletons. Orbital computed tomography, thyroid ultrasound, TRAb, serum thyroxine and clinical symptoms formed the basis of diagnosis.

The specimen sequenced was peripheral blood. The sequence was obtained from an adult woman with stable Graves' hyperthyroidism. The chain carries TRBV28 and TRBJ2-7, with 7 bases aligning to TRBD2. CDR3 in DNA: TGTGCCAGCAGTTGGGGGGGGTTCAACGAGCAGTACTTC. This translates into CASSWGGFNEQYF.